This T cell receptor beta chain was retrieved from a study of T cells expressing NK-cell markers. Following a re-call of the 5' RACE reads, TCRdb has one entry per CDR3 protein and lacks DNA. The sample data list 200,000 to 300,000 distinct CDR3 sequences. The CDR3 loop spans 15 amino acids. Germline V gives CDR1 LGHDT, CDR2 YNNKEL (reference sequence). Findings and caveats of the study: Dominance of the CD3+CD56-NKG2C+ fraction by these clonotypes also held in a handful of donors.

Note on this clonotype: What it binds is unknown.

The TCR sequence derives from a woman between 18 and 69 years old in good health. The rearrangement joins TRBV3-1 to TRBJ2-1; as DNA is missing, the TRBD2 call by TCRdb cannot be tested. Sample: blood T cells: a sorted CD56 or NKG2C T cell subset, CD4+ or CD8+ T cells, or bulk PBMC T cells (not recorded which). The CDR3 protein is CASSQATSGRYEQFF.